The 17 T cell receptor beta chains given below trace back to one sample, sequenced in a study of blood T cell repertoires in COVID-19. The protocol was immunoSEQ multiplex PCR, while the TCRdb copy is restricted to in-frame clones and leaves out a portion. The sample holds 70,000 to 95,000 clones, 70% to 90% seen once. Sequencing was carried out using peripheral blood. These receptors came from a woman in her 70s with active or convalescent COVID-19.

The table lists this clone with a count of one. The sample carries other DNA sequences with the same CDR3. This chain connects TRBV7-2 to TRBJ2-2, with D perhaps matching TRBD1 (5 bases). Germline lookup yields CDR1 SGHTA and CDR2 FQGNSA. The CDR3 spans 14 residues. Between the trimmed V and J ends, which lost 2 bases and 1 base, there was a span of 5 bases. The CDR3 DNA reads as TGTGCCAGCAGCTTAAGGGGGAACACCGGGGAGCTGTTTTTT. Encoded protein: CASSLRGNTGELFF.

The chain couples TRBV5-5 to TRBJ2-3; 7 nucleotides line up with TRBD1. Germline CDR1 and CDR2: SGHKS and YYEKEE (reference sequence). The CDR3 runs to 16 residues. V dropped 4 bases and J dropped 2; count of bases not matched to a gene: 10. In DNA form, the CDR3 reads TGTGCCAGCAGCCCGTGGGGACAGCTCCTCACAGATACGCAGTATTTT. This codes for CASSPWGQLLTDTQYF.

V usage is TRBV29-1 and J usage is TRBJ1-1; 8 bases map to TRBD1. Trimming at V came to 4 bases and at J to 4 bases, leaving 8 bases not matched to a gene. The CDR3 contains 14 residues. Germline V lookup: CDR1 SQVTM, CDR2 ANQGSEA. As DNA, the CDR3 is TGCAGCGTTGCCCTGACAGGGGTGGTCACTGAAGCTTTCTTT. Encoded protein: CSVALTGVVTEAFF.

The CDR3 protein is CASSSAPGQPQHF. The CDR3 DNA is TGTGCCAGCAGTTCTGCACCGGGACAGCCCCAGCATTTT. The genes are TRBV12-3 or TRBV12-4 and TRBJ1-5; D call uncertain. The CDR3 consists of 13 residues. V shed 4 bases and J shed 7 bases, with 11 bases lying between them.

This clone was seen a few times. The CDR3 sequence is CASRTGTGDYGYTF. The DNA of the CDR3 is TGTGCCAGTAGGACCGGGACAGGAGACTATGGCTACACCTTC. The gene calls are TRBV19 and TRBJ1-2; 8 bases map to TRBD1. The V gene's germline CDR1 is LNHDA and CDR2 SQIVND (reference sequence). This CDR3 region has 14 residues. The junction had 6 bases not matched to a gene; V was cut back by 6 bases and J by 3 bases.

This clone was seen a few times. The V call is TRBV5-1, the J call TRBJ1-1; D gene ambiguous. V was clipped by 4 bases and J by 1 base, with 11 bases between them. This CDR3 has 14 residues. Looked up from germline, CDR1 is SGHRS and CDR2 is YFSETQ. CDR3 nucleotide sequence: TGCGCCAGCAGCGTCGGACTGGAGAACACTGAAGCTTTCTTT. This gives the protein CASSVGLENTEAFF. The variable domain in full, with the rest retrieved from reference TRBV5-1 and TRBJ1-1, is KAGVTQTPRYLIKTRGQQVTLSCSPISGHRSVSWYQQTPGQGLQFLFEYFSETQRNKGNFPGRFSGRQFSNSRSEMNVSTLELGDSALYLCASSVGLENTEAFFGQGTRLTVV.

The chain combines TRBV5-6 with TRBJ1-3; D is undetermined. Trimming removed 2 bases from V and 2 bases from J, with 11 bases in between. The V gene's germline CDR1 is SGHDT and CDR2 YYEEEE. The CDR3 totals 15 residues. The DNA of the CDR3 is TGTGCCAGCAGCTTAGAGGGTGCAGCTGGAAACACCATATATTTT. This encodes CASSLEGAAGNTIYF.

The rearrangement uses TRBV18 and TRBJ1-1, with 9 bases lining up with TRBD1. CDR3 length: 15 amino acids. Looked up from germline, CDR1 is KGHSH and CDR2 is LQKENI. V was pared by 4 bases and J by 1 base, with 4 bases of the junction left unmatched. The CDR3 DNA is TGTGCCAGCTCACACGAACAGGGGGCGAACACTGAAGCTTTCTTT. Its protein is CASSHEQGANTEAFF. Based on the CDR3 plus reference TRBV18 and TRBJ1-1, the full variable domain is NAGVMQNPRHLVRRRGQEARLRCSPMKGHSHVYWYRQLPEEGLKFMVYLQKENIIDESGMPKERFSAEFPKEGPSILRIQQVVRGDSAAYFCASSHEQGANTEAFFGQGTRLTVV.

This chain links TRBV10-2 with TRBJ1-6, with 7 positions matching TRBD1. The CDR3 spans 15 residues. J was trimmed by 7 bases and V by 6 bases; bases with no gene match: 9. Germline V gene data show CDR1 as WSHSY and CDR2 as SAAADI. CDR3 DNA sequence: TGCGCCAGCAGGATAGAGGGACAGCGAAATTCACCCCTCCACTTT. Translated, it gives CASRIEGQRNSPLHF.

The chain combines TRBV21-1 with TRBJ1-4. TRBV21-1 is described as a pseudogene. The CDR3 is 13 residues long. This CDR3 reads CASTGEVDEKLFF. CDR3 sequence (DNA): TGTGCCAGCACCGGGGAGGTTGATGAAAAACTGTTTTTT.

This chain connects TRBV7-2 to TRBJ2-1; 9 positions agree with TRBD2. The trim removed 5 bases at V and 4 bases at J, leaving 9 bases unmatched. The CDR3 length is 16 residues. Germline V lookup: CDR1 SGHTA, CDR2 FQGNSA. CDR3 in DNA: TGTGCCAGCAGCAGGGAATCGGGACTAGCATACAATGAGCAGTTCTTC. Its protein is CASSRESGLAYNEQFF.

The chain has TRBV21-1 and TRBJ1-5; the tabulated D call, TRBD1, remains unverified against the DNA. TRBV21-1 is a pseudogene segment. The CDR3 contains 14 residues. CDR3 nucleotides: TGTGCCAGTGCCGACAGGGGTTGCAATCAGCCCCAGCATTTT. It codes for CASADRGCNQPQHF.

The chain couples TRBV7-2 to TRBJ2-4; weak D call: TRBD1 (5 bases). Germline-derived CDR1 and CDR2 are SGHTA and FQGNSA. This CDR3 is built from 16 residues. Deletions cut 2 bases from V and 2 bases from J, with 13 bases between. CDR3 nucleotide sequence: TGTGCCAGCAGCTTAAGCAGGGCGGCTCCCAAAAACATTCAGTACTTC. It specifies CASSLSRAAPKNIQYF.

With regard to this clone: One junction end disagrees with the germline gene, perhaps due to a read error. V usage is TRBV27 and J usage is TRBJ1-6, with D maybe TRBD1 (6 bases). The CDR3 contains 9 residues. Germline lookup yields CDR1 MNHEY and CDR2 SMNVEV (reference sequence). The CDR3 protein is CASLTGQPF. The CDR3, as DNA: TGTGCCAGCCTGACCGGACAGCCTTTT.

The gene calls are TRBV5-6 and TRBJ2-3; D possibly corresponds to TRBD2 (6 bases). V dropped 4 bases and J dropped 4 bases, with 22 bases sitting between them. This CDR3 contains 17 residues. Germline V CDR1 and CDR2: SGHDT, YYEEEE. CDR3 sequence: CASSPAGRKGEADTQYF. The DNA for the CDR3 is TGTGCCAGCAGCCCTGCTGGGAGGAAAGGGGAGGCAGATACGCAGTATTTT.

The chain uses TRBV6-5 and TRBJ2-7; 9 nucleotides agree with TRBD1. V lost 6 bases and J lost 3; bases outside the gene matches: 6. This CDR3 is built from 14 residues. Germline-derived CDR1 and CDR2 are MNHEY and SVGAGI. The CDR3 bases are TGTGCCAGCAGGGGGGGACAGGGTGTCTACGAGCAGTACTTC. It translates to CASRGGQGVYEQYF.

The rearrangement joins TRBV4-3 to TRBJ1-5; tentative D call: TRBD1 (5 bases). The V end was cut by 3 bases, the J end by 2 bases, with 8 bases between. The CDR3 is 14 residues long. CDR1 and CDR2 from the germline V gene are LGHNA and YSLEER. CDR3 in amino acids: CASSQGLGNQPQHF. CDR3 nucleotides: TGCGCCAGCAGCCAGGGGCTGGGCAATCAGCCCCAGCATTTT.